This TCR beta chain was documented in a study of somatic mutations in cytotoxic T cells in rheumatoid arthritis. Study-wide background: Blood samples of 25 to 30 ml were drawn from patients (in EDTA) right after diagnosis and before any treatment. Sorting by flow gave nearly 100% purity for some V beta antibody-stained T-cell populations, including V beta1+ cells sequenced for TCRB.

Profiling relied on immunoSEQ multiplex PCR, and the TCRdb table lists in-frame clones only, not all of them. The data contain 15,000 to 20,000 clones, about 83% of them singletons. The CDR3 sequence is 15 residues long. In germline, CDR1 is MNHNS, CDR2 SASEGT. V lost 6 bases to trimming and J lost 2 bases, with 17 bases between them. The chain carries TRBV6-1 and TRBJ2-7; D is tentatively TRBD1 or TRBD2 (6 bases each). This TCR was recovered from a man in his late teens or twenties with rheumatoid arthritis. Material for sequencing was CD8+ T cells sorted from blood. The CDR3 DNA sequence: TGTGCCAGCAGCCCTATGAGGGGGGTGCCCTACGAGCAGTACTTC. Its protein product is CASSPMRGVPYEQYF.